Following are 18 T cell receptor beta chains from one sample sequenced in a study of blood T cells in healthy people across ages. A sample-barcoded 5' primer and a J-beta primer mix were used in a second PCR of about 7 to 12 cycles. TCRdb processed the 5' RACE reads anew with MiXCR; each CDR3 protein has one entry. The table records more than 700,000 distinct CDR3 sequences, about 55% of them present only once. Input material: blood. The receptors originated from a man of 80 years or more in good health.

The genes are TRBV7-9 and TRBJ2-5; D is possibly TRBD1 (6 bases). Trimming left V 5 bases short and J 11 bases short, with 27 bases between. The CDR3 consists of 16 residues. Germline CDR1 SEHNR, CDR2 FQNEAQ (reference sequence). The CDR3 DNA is TGTGCCAGCAGCCCACTCGGCACAGGGAGAATAAATGAGCAGTACTTC. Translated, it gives CASSPLGTGRINEQYF.

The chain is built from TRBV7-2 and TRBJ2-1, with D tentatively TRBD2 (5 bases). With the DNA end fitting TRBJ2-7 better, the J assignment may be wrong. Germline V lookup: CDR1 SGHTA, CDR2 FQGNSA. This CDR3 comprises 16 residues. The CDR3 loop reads CASSPRAGEAYNEQYF. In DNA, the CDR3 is TGTGCCAGCAGCCCAAGGGCGGGTGAAGCCTACAATGAGCAGTACTTC.

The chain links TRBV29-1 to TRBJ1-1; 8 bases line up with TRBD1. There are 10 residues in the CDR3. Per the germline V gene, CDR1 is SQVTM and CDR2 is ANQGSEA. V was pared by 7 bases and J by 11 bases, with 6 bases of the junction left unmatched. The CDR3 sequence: CSGGQGRAFF. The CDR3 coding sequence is TGCAGCGGAGGACAGGGTAGGGCTTTCTTT.

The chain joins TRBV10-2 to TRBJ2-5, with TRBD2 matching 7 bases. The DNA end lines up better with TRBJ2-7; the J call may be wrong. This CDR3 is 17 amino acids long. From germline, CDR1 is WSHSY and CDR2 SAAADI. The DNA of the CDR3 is TGCGCCAGCAGTGGGTCGGGGCCTAGCGGAGGAGGATACGAGCAGTACTTC. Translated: CASSGSGPSGGGYEQYF.

The CDR3 loop reads CASSQDAAYGYTF. In DNA form, the CDR3 reads TGTGCCAGCAGCCAAGACGCCGCCTATGGCTACACCTTC. V gene TRBV14 combines with J gene TRBJ1-2; D gene uncertain. The CDR3 covers 13 residues. V lost 0 bases, J lost 4 bases, and 6 bases lay in between. The germline V gene encodes CDR1 SGHDN and CDR2 FVKESK.

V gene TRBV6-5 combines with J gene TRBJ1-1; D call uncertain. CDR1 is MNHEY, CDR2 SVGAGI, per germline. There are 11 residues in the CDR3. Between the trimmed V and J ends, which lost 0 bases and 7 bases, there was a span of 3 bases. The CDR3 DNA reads TGTGCCAGCAGTTACTCAGATGAAGCTTTCTTT. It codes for CASSYSDEAFF.

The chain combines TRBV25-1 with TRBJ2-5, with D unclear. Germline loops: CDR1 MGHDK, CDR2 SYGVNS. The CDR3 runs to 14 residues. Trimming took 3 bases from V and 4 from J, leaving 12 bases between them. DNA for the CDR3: TGTGCCAGCAGTGAGCCCGCGTTGCGAGAGACCCAGTACTTC. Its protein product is CASSEPALRETQYF.

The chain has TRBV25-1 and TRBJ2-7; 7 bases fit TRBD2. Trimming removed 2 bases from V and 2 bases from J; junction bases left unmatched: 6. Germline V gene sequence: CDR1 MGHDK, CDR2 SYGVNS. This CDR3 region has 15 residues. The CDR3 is CASSETGRRPYEQYF. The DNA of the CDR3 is TGTGCCAGCAGTGAAACCGGGAGGCGCCCCTACGAGCAGTACTTC.

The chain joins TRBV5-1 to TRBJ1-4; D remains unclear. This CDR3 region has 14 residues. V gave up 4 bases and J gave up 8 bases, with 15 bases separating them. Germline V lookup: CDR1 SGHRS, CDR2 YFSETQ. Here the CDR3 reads CASSRPNEEEKLFF. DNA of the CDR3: TGCGCCAGCAGCCGGCCTAACGAGGAGGAAAAACTGTTTTTT.

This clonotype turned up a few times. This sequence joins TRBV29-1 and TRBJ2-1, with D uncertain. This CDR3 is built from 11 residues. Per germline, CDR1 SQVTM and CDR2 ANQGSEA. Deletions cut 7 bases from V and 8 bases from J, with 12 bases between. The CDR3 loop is CSATKLDEQFF. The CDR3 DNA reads TGCAGCGCGACGAAATTGGATGAGCAGTTCTTC.

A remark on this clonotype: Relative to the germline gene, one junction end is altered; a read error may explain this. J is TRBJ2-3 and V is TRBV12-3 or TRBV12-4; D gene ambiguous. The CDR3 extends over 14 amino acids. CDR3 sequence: CAGSLSAAADTQYF. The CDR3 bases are TGTGCCGGCAGTCTCTCCGCGGCGGCAGATACGCAGTATTTT.

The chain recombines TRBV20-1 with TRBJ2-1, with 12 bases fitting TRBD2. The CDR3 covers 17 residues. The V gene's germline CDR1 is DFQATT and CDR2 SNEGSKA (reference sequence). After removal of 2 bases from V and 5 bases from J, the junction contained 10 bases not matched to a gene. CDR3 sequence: CSARSWTSGIPNNEQFF. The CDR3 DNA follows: TGCAGTGCTAGATCGTGGACTAGCGGGATCCCTAACAATGAGCAGTTCTTC.

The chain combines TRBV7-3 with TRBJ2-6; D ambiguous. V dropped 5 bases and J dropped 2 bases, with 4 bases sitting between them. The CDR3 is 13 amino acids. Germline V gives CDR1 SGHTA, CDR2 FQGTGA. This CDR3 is CASSRTGANVLTF. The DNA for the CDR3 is TGTGCCAGCAGCCGGACTGGGGCCAACGTCCTGACTTTC.

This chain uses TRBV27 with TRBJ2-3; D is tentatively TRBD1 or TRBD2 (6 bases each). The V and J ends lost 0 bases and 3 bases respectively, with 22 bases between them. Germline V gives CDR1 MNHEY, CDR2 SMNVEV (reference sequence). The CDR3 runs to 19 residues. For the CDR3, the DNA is TGTGCCAGCAGTTTATCCGTCGTTCTTAGCGGAGGGGGGACAGATACGCAGTATTTT. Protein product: CASSLSVVLSGGGTDTQYF.

CDR3 residues: CASSGGTSGFYNEQFF. The CDR3 bases are TGTGCCAGCAGCGGGGGGACTAGCGGCTTCTACAATGAGCAGTTCTTC. The V call is TRBV11-3, the J call TRBJ2-1; 11 bases line up with TRBD2. CDR3 size: 16 residues. The J segment lost 3 bases and the V segment lost 5 bases, leaving 6 bases of the junction unmatched. Germline lookup yields CDR1 SGHNT and CDR2 YENEEA.

The CDR3 region is CASSQRDRSGNTIYF. DNA for the CDR3: TGTGCCAGCAGCCAGCGAGACAGGAGCGGAAACACCATATATTTT. The rearrangement uses TRBV3-1 and TRBJ1-3; a weak D match, TRBD1 (6 bases). Germline CDR1 LGHDT, CDR2 YNNKEL (reference sequence). This CDR3 is 15 amino acids long. The V and J ends lost 3 bases and 4 bases respectively, with 13 bases between them.

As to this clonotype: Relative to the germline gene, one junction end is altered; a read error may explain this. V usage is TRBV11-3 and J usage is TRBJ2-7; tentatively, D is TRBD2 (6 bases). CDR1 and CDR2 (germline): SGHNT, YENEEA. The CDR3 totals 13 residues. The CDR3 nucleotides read TGTGCCAGCAGCTTGGGGGACTCCCACGAGCAGTACTTC. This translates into CASSLGDSHEQYF.

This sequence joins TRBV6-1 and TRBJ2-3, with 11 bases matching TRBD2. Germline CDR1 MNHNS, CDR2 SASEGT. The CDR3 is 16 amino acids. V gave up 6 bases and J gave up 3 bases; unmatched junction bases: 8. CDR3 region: CASSHTSGGNTDTQYF. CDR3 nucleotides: TGTGCCAGCAGCCATACTAGCGGGGGAAATACAGATACGCAGTATTTT.